What follows are 8 T cell receptor beta chains derived from one specimen sequenced in a study of T cells in localized non-small cell lung cancer. Repertoires were generated with immunoSEQ multiplex PCR, while TCRdb's copy carries only in-frame clones and drops some. This table holds over 15,000 clones, 70% to 90% found once. The specimen was peripheral blood, collected before any cancer treatment. These receptors originate from a female donor of 60 years or more with stage III squamous cell lung carcinoma.

This clone appeared a single time. V and J are TRBV19 and TRBJ2-5, with TRBD1 as a possible D gene (6 bases). V lost 4 bases to trimming and J lost 1 base, with 13 bases between them. The CDR3 is made up of 15 amino acids. Germline V gene sequence: CDR1 LNHDA, CDR2 SQIVND (reference sequence). The DNA for the CDR3 is TGTGCCAGTAGTACCGGGACAATTCTCCAAGAGACCCAGTACTTC. It codes for CASSTGTILQETQYF. The whole variable domain, filled in from reference TRBV19 and TRBJ2-5, reads DGGITQSPKYLFRKEGQNVTLSCEQNLNHDAMYWYRQDPGQGLRLIYYSQIVNDFQKGDIAEGYSVSREKKESFPLTVTSAQKNPTAFYLCASSTGTILQETQYFGPGTRLLVL.

The rearrangement uses TRBV10-3 and TRBJ2-3; D is perhaps TRBD1 or TRBD2 (5 bases each). The V end lost 4 bases, the J end lost 2 bases, and 10 bases lay between the germline ends. Germline-derived CDR1 and CDR2 are ENHRY and SYGVKD. This CDR3 is built from 14 residues. The CDR3 sequence is CAISARGDTDTQYF. CDR3 in DNA: TGTGCCATCAGTGCGAGGGGAGACACAGATACGCAGTATTTT.

In its sample, this clone was seen once. The J gene is TRBJ2-3, the V gene TRBV28; D is unresolved. CDR3 length: 13 amino acids. Trimming removed 2 bases from V and 4 bases from J, with 7 bases in between. Germline CDR1 and CDR2: MDHEN and SYDVKM. The CDR3 DNA is TGTGCCAGCAGTTTACGGGCCCCAGATACGCAGTATTTT. It translates to CASSLRAPDTQYF.

V is TRBV27 and J is TRBJ2-3; D is undetermined. This CDR3 is built from 12 residues. V was cut by 4 bases and J by 1 base, with 3 bases left in between. Germline V gives CDR1 MNHEY, CDR2 SMNVEV (reference sequence). This CDR3 reads CASSSRTDTQYF. CDR3 nucleotides: TGTGCCAGCAGTTCTCGCACAGATACGCAGTATTTT.

The chain links TRBV6-4 to TRBJ1-2; 12 bases align to TRBD1. The CDR3 consists of 15 residues. CDR1 MRHNA and CDR2 SNTAGT come from the germline V gene. Unmatched junction bases numbered 5, after V lost 5 bases and J lost 4 bases. The CDR3 nucleotides are TGTGCCAGCAGTTTGGGACAGGGGGCTGGCTATGGCTACACCTTC. This codes for CASSLGQGAGYGYTF.

V usage is TRBV19 and J usage is TRBJ2-5; TRBD2 matches 7 bases. Germline lookup yields CDR1 LNHDA and CDR2 SQIVND (reference sequence). V gave up 6 bases and J gave up 1 base; unmatched junction bases: 5. This CDR3 is 14 amino acids long. For the CDR3, the DNA is TGTGCCAGTAGCAACCTAGCGGCCCAAGAGACCCAGTACTTC. This encodes CASSNLAAQETQYF.

This chain uses TRBV15 with TRBJ1-2; unclear D gene. The CDR3 consists of 16 residues. With 1 base removed from V and 6 bases from J, the gap between germline ends came to 18 bases. The germline V gene encodes CDR1 LNHNV and CDR2 YYDKDF (reference sequence). The CDR3 DNA follows: TGTGCCACCAGCAGAGGGGCGAGATCTGGGGAGGATGGCTACACCTTC. As protein: CATSRGARSGEDGYTF.

V and J are TRBV9 and TRBJ1-1; D gene unclear. CDR1 SGDLS and CDR2 YYNGEE come from the germline V gene. CDR3 length equals 14 residues. Trimming stripped 4 bases from V and 5 bases from J, with 15 bases between. The CDR3 sequence is CASSPQWLGTEAFF. DNA of the CDR3: TGTGCCAGCAGCCCACAGTGGCTGGGGACTGAAGCTTTCTTT.